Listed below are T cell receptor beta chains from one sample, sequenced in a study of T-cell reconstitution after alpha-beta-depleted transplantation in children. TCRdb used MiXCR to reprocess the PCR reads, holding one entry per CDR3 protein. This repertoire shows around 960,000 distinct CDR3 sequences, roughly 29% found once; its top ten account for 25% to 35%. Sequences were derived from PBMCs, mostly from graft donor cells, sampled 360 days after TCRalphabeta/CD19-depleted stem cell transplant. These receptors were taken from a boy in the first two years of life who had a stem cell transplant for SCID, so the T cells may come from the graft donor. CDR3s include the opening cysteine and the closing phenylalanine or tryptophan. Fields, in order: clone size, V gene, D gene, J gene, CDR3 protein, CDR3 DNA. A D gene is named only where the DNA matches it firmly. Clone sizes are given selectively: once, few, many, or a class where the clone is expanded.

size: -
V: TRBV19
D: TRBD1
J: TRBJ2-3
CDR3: CASSIRTGRRLTDTQYF
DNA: TGTGCCAGTAGTATAAGGACAGGGAGGCGCCTCACAGATACGCAGTATTTT

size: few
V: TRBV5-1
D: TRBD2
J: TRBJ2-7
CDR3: CASSRTTSGISYEQYF
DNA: TGCGCCAGCAGCAGAACCACTAGCGGGATCTCCTACGAGCAGTACTTC

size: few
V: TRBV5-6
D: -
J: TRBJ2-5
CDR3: CASSHRVKETQYF
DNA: TGTGCCAGCAGCCATCGGGTAAAAGAGACCCAGTACTTC

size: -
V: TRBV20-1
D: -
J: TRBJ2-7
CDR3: CSARQGGLEQYF
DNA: TGCAGTGCTAGACAGGGAGGTCTCGAGCAGTACTTC

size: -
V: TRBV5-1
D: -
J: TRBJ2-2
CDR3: CASSTIETGGGELFF
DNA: TGCGCCAGCAGCACGATCGAAACAGGCGGCGGGGAGCTGTTTTTT

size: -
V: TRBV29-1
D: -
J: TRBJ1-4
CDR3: CSVASGEKLFF
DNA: TGCAGCGTGGCCTCGGGTGAAAAACTGTTTTTT

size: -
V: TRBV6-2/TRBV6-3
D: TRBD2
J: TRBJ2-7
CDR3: CASRPTSGVTYEQYF
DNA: TGTGCCAGCAGACCCACTAGCGGTGTAACCTACGAGCAGTACTTC

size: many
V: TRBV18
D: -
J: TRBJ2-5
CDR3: CASSPVQETQYF
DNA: TGTGCCAGCTCCCCGGTACAAGAGACCCAGTACTTC

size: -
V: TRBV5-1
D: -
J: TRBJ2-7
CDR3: CASSAGPRFSYEQYF
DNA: TGCGCCAGCAGCGCGGGACCAAGGTTCTCCTACGAGCAGTACTTC

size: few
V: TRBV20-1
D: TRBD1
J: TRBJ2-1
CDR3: CSARDVRDRVNNEQFF
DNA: TGCAGTGCTAGAGACGTCAGGGACAGGGTTAACAATGAGCAGTTCTTC

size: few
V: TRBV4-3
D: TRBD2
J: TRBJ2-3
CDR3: CASSQRHLAGGRDTQYF
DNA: TGCGCCAGCAGCCAAAGGCACCTAGCGGGGGGTAGGGATACGCAGTATTTT

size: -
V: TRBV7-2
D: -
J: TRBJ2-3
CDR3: CASSLLTPFQRTDTQYF
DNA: TGTGCCAGCAGCTTACTCACACCTTTCCAAAGGACAGATACGCAGTATTTT

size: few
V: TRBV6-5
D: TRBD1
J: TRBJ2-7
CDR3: CASSYSGRGITYEQYF
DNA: TGTGCCAGCAGTTACTCGGGCAGGGGGATTACCTACGAGCAGTACTTC

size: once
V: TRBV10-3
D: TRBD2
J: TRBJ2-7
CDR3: CAISESTSGAPYEQYF
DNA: TGTGCCATCAGTGAGTCGACTAGCGGGGCGCCCTACGAGCAGTACTTC

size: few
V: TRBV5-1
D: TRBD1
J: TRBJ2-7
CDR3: CASSTARDRGQTYEQYF
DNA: TGCGCCAGCAGCACTGCCCGGGACAGGGGGCAAACCTACGAGCAGTACTTC

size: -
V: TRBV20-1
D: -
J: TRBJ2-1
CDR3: CSARSGFEQFF
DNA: TGCAGTGCTAGATCGGGGTTTGAGCAGTTCTTC

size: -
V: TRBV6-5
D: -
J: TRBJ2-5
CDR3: CASSYGGRAGDLQETQYF
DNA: TGTGCCAGCAGTTACGGGGGCAGGGCGGGGGACCTCCAAGAGACCCAGTACTTC

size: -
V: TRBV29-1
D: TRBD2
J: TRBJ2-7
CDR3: CSVASGGEQYF
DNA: TGCAGCGTCGCATCGGGGGGCGAGCAGTACTTC

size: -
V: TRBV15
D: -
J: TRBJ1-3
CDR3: CATSRAPSGPSGNTIYF
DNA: TGTGCCACCAGCAGAGCACCGTCAGGTCCCTCTGGAAACACCATATATTTT

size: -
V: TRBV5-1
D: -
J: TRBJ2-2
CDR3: CASSPSPRVLTGELFF
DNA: TGCGCCAGCAGCCCATCGCCCAGGGTCCTTACCGGGGAGCTGTTTTTT

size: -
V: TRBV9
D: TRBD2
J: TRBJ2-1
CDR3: CASTPGGTSFDEQFF
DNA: TGTGCCAGCACCCCCGGCGGGACTAGCTTTGATGAGCAGTTCTTC

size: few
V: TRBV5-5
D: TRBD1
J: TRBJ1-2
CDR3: CASSFFPGQVVANYGYTF
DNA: TGTGCCAGCAGTTTTTTCCCAGGACAGGTAGTAGCTAACTATGGCTACACCTTC

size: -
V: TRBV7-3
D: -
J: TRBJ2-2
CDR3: CASSLTGRDSGTGELFF
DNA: TGTGCCAGCAGCTTAACAGGGCGGGACAGTGGCACCGGGGAGCTGTTTTTT

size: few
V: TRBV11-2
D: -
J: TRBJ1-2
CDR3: CASSLQGQTYGYTF
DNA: TGTGCCAGCAGCTTACAAGGGCAGACCTATGGCTACACCTTC

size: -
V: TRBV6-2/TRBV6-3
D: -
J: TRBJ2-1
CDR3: CASSYGLGRSYNEQFF
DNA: TGTGCCAGCAGTTACGGCCTAGGACGCTCCTACAATGAGCAGTTCTTC

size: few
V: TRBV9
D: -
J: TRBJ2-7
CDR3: CASSVDLDSSYEQYF
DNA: TGTGCCAGCAGCGTAGACTTGGACAGCTCCTACGAGCAGTACTTC

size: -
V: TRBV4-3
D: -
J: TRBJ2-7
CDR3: CASSQDRYSKAYEQYF
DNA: TGCGCCAGCAGCCAAGATAGATACAGTAAAGCCTACGAGCAGTACTTC

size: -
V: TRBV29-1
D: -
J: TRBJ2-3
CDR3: CSVELAQNPDTQYF
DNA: TGCAGCGTTGAATTGGCGCAGAATCCAGATACGCAGTATTTT

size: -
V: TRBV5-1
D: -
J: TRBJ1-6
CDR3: CASSLDPGARGSPLHF
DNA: TGCGCCAGCAGCCTGGACCCTGGGGCCAGAGGTTCACCCCTCCACTTT

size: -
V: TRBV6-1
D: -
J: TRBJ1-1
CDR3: CASRPGGLGGRREAFF
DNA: TGTGCCAGCAGACCCGGGGGTTTGGGGGGCCGGCGTGAAGCTTTCTTT

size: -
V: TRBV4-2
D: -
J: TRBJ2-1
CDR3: CASSQDLGQGSILVVQFF
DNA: TGTGCCAGCAGCCAAGATCTTGGGCAGGGGAGCATCCTGGTCGTTCAGTTCTTC

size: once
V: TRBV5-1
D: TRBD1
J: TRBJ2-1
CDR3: CASRPGQGGNEQFF
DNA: TGCGCCAGCAGGCCGGGACAGGGAGGCAATGAGCAGTTCTTC

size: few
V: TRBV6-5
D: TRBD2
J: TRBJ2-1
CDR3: CASSYSPGGAGGLNEQFF
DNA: TGTGCCAGCAGTTACTCCCCTGGGGGAGCGGGGGGGCTTAATGAGCAGTTCTTC

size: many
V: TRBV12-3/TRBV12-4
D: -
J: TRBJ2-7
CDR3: CASSLRGYEQYF
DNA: TGTGCCAGCAGCTTACGGGGTTACGAGCAGTACTTC

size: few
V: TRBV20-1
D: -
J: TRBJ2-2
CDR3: CSADQGGDTGELFF
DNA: TGCAGTGCGGATCAGGGAGGAGACACCGGGGAGCTGTTTTTT

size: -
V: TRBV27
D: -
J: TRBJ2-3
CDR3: CASRPGNTDTQYF
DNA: TGTGCCAGCAGGCCGGGAAACACAGATACGCAGTATTTT

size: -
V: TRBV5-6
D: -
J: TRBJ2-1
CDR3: CASTPSLYTTYNEQFF
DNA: TGTGCCAGCACGCCCAGCCTGTACACCACCTACAATGAGCAGTTCTTC

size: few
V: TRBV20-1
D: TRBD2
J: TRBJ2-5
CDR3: CSAPGLAGGKETQYF
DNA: TGCAGTGCTCCGGGACTAGCGGGGGGTAAAGAGACCCAGTACTTC

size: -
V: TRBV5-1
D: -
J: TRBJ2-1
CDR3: CASSLGPGPTLVEQFF
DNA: TGCGCCAGCAGCTTGGGGCCGGGACCGACCCTAGTGGAGCAGTTCTTC

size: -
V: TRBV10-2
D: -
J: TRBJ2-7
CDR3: CASSESRRVSHEQYF
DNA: TGCGCCAGCAGTGAGTCGCGCAGGGTCTCGCACGAGCAGTACTTC

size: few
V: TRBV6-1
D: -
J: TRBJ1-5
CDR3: CASSDQELYSNQPQHF
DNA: TGTGCCAGCAGTGACCAAGAACTATATAGCAATCAGCCCCAGCATTTT

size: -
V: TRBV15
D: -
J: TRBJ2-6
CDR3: CATSRDIPDSSAGANVLTF
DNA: TGTGCCACCAGCAGAGATATCCCAGATAGTTCCGCTGGGGCCAACGTCCTGACTTTC

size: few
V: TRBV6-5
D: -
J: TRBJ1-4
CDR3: CASSYSRRAGGGKLFF
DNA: TGTGCCAGCAGTTACTCCCGAAGGGCCGGAGGTGGAAAACTGTTTTTT

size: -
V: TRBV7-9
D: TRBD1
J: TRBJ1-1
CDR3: CASSLLPGTVNTEAFF
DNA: TGTGCCAGCAGTTTACTCCCCGGGACAGTGAACACTGAAGCTTTCTTT

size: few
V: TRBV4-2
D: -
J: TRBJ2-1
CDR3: CASSQESQRAVGEQFF
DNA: TGTGCCAGCAGCCAAGAATCCCAGCGGGCGGTAGGTGAGCAGTTCTTC

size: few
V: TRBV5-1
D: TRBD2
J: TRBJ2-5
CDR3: CASSLERGGRETQYF
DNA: TGCGCCAGCAGCTTGGAACGGGGGGGCCGAGAGACCCAGTACTTC

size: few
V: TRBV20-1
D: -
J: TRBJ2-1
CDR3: CSASSVYNEQFF
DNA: TGCAGTGCTAGTTCCGTCTACAATGAGCAGTTCTTC

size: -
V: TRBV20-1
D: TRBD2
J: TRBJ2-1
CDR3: CSEAHGTSGEQFF
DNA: TGCAGTGAAGCCCATGGGACTAGCGGGGAGCAGTTCTTC

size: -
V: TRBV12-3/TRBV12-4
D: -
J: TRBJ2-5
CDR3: CASGTTDTGFEETQYF
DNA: TGTGCCAGCGGTACAACGGATACAGGATTCGAAGAGACCCAGTACTTC

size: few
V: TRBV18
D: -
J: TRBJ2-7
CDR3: CASSPARSSYEQYF
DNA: TGTGCCAGCTCACCAGCCAGGAGCTCCTACGAGCAGTACTTC

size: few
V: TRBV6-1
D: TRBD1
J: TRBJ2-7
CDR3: CASSQPTGDEQYF
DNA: TGTGCCAGCAGTCAACCCACAGGGGACGAGCAGTACTTC

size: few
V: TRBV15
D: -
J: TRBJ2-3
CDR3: CATSREGPRTDTQYF
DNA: TGTGCCACCAGCAGAGAGGGTCCGCGCACAGATACGCAGTATTTT

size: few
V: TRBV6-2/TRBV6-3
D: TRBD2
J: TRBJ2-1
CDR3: CASSPPSKHLAGGWNEQFF
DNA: TGTGCCAGCAGTCCACCCTCTAAACACCTAGCGGGGGGGTGGAATGAGCAGTTCTTC

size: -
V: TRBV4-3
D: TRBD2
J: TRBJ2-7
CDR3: CASSQEDWGGDEQYF
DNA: TGCGCCAGCAGCCAAGAAGACTGGGGAGGGGACGAGCAGTACTTC

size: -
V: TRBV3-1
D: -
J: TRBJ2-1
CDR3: CASSQWYYNEQFF
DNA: TGTGCCAGCAGCCAATGGTACTACAATGAGCAGTTCTTC

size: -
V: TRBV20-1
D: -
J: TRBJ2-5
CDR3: CSASRGEDQETQYF
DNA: TGCAGTGCTAGCAGGGGAGAGGACCAAGAGACCCAGTACTTC

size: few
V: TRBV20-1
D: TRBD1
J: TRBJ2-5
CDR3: CSARQGPQETQYF
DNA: TGCAGTGCTCGACAGGGTCCCCAAGAGACCCAGTACTTC